The clone carrying this T cell receptor beta chain has at least ten counts. Its specificity is not known. Ophthalmopathy absent within 18 months of follow-up marked hyperthyroidism as stable. Clinicians made diagnoses from clinical symptoms, serum thyroxine, TRAb, thyroid ultrasound and orbital computed tomography. This sample was taken from a study of Graves' ophthalmopathy and Graves' hyperthyroidism. The CDR3 covers 15 residues. CDR1 and CDR2 from the germline V gene are SGHNT and YYREEE (reference sequence). V shed 4 bases, J shed 2 bases, and the junction held 4 bases outside the gene matches. Study-level results: The model reached 70.59% sensitivity and about 72% specificity for predicting ophthalmopathy progression. The blood repertoire also included most expanded thyroid clonotypes above 0.001 frequency.

RNA transcripts were the template, and TCR beta CDR3 regions were amplified from them. HTBI-primed RT-PCR formed the first round, and a multiplex PCR formed the second. TCRdb re-called the multiplex PCR reads through MiXCR, storing one row per CDR3 protein. The sample gives 400,000 to 500,000 distinct CDR3 sequences, under 25% of which show up once; 2.5% to 3% is in the top ten. The TCR originated in a young woman with stable Graves' hyperthyroidism. The chain uses TRBV5-4 and TRBJ2-7, with 12 bases lining up with TRBD2. Sequenced: peripheral blood. CDR3 protein: CASSPGTSGPYEQYF. Here the CDR3 DNA reads TGTGCCAGCAGCCCCGGGACTAGCGGGCCCTACGAGCAGTACTTC.